A selection of T cell receptor beta chains follows, all from one sample in a study of T cell responses to AZD1222 COVID-19 vaccine. TCRdb's table, derived via immunoSEQ multiplex PCR, lists solely in-frame clones and lacks some. The table shows about 160,000 clones, with 90% to 95% occurring only once. This specimen was peripheral blood, taken on day 0 of MenACWY control vaccination. The receptors stem from an adult in good health. CDR3s include the opening cysteine and the closing phenylalanine or tryptophan. A D gene is named only where the DNA matches it firmly. A clone size is listed for some rows: how often the clone was seen (once, few, many), or a class if it is expanded.

TRBV5-1	NA	TRBD2	TRBJ2-3	CASSLERGSTDTQYF	TGCGCCAGCAGCTTGGAGCGGGGGAGCACAGATACGCAGTATTTT
TRBV28	NA	NA	TRBJ1-5	CASSFRRYSNQPQHF	TGTGCCAGCAGTTTCCGAAGGTATAGCAATCAGCCCCAGCATTTT
TRBV15	NA	NA	TRBJ1-1	CATSLSGGKRTEAFF	TGTGCCACCAGCCTATCGGGGGGGAAAAGGACTGAAGCTTTCTTT
TRBV5-4	NA	TRBD2	TRBJ2-5	CASSPLGAGGQETQYF	TGTGCCAGCAGTCCTCTAGGAGCGGGAGGCCAAGAGACCCAGTACTTC
TRBV30	NA	NA	TRBJ1-1	CAHDPPLAVNTEAFF	TGTGCCCACGACCCCCCATTGGCAGTGAACACTGAAGCTTTCTTT
TRBV7-9	once	NA	TRBJ2-3	CASSSGAVTDTQYF	TGTGCCAGCAGCTCAGGGGCGGTCACAGATACGCAGTATTTT
TRBV19	NA	NA	TRBJ1-1	CASSALGFGGPNTEAFF	TGTGCCAGTAGTGCCCTTGGTTTCGGGGGACCGAACACTGAAGCTTTCTTT
TRBV9	NA	NA	TRBJ2-2	CASSADDVGELFF	TGTGCCAGCAGCGCCGACGACGTCGGGGAGCTGTTTTTT
TRBV7-3	NA	NA	TRBJ1-1	CASSLSGGTEAFF	TGTGCCAGCAGCTTATCGGGGGGCACTGAAGCTTTCTTT
TRBV19	NA	TRBD1	TRBJ2-7	CASSAWTGRYEQYF	TGTGCCAGTAGTGCCTGGACAGGGAGATACGAGCAGTACTTC
TRBV11-2	NA	TRBD2	TRBJ2-5	CASSSRGGERSQETQYF	TGTGCCAGCAGCTCTAGGGGAGGGGAGCGGAGCCAAGAGACCCAGTACTTC
TRBV19	NA	TRBD1	TRBJ1-1	CASSTRDRGAEAFF	TGTGCCAGTAGTACCCGGGACAGGGGTGCTGAAGCTTTCTTT
TRBV11-1	few	NA	TRBJ2-7	CASSLAFGKAYEQYF	TGTGCCAGCAGCTTAGCGTTCGGGAAGGCCTACGAGCAGTACTTC
TRBV10-3	NA	NA	TRBJ1-2	CATLSPRQGRYGYTF	TGTGCCACTCTTTCTCCTAGGCAGGGGAGGTATGGCTACACCTTC
TRBV10-3	NA	NA	TRBJ2-6	CAISENSVLTF	TGTGCCATCAGTGAGAATTCCGTCCTGACTTTC
TRBV7-9	NA	NA	TRBJ1-6	CASSLGQNNSPLHF	TGTGCCAGCAGCTTAGGGCAGAACAATTCACCCCTCCACTTT
TRBV18	NA	NA	TRBJ1-5	CASSAYSNQPQHF	TGTGCCAGCTCAGCTTATAGCAATCAGCCCCAGCATTTT
TRBV19	NA	TRBD1	TRBJ1-1	CASSVGRGYGEAFF	TGTGCCAGTAGTGTGGGCAGGGGGTATGGTGAAGCTTTCTTT
TRBV27	NA	TRBD1	TRBJ1-1	CASSRQGREAFF	TGTGCCAGCAGTAGACAGGGCCGTGAAGCTTTCTTT
TRBV5-1	NA	NA	TRBJ1-1	CASSLQPGDTEAFF	TGCGCCAGCAGCTTGCAGCCAGGGGACACTGAAGCTTTCTTT
TRBV6-5	NA	NA	TRBJ2-7	CASRPAYLSYEQYF	TGTGCCAGTCGGCCGGCGTACCTATCCTACGAGCAGTACTTC
TRBV6-6	NA	NA	TRBJ2-7	CASSLQGYEQYF	TGTGCCAGCAGTCTACAGGGATACGAGCAGTACTTC
TRBV6-5	NA	NA	TRBJ2-7	CATTGTSRYEQYF	TGTGCCACCACCGGGACTTCGCGCTACGAGCAGTACTTC
TRBV2	NA	NA	TRBJ2-3	CASSDSDIPGSTDTQYF	TGTGCCAGCAGTGATTCCGACATTCCGGGAAGCACAGATACGCAGTATTTT
TRBV15	NA	NA	TRBJ2-5	CATSRGQETQYF	TGTGCCACCAGCAGAGGCCAAGAGACCCAGTACTTC
TRBV5-5	NA	TRBD2	TRBJ2-1	CASSLTSASYNEQFF	TGTGCCAGCAGCCTAACTAGCGCCTCCTACAATGAGCAGTTCTTC